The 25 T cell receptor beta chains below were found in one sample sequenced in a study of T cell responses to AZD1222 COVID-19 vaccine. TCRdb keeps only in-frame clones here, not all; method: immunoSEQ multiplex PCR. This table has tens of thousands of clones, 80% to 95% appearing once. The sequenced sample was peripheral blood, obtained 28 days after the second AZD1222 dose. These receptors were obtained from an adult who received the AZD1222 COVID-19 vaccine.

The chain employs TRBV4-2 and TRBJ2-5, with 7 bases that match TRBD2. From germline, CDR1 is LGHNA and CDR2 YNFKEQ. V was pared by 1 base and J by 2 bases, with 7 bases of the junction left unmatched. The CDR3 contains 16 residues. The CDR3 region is CASSQGLAERQETQYF. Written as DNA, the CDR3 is TGTGCCAGCAGCCAAGGTCTAGCGGAGAGACAAGAGACCCAGTACTTC.

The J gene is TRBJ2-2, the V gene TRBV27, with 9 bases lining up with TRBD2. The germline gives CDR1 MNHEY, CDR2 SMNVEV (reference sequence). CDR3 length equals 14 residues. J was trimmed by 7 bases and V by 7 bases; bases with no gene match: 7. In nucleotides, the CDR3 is TGTGCCAGCAACTTAGCGGGAGTCAACGGGGAGCTGTTTTTT. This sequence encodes CASNLAGVNGELFF.

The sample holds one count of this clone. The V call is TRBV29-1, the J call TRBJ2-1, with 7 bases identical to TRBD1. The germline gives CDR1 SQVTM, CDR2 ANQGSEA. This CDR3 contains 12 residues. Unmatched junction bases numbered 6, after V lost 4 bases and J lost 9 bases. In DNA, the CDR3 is TGCAGCGTTGTAGGGGGCCGTCGTGAGCAGTTCTTC. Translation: CSVVGGRREQFF.

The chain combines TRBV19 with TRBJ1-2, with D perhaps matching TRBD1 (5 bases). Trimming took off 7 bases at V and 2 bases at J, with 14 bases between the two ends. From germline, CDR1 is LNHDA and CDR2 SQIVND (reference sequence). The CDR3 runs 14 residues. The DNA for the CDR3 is TGTGCCAGTACCTCAGCGGGGGTCAACTATGGCTACACCTTC. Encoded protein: CASTSAGVNYGYTF.

The CDR3 nucleotides are TGTGCCAGCAGCTTAGGCGGGATTTCCTACGAGCAGTACTTC. Its protein product is CASSLGGISYEQYF. The chain links TRBV11-3 to TRBJ2-7; D perhaps matches TRBD2 (6 bases). The CDR3 has 14 residues. Germline V gene lookup returns CDR1 SGHNT and CDR2 YENEEA. V lost 1 base and J lost 1, with 8 bases in between.

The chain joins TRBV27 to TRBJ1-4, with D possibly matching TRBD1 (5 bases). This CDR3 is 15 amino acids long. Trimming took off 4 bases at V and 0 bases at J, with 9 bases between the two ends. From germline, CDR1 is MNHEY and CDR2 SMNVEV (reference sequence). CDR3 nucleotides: TGTGCCAGCAGTTGGTTAGGGGCAACTAATGAAAAACTGTTTTTT. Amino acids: CASSWLGATNEKLFF.

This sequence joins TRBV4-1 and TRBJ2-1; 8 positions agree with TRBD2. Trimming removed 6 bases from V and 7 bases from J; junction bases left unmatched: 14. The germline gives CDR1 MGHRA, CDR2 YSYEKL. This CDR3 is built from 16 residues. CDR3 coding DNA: TGCGCCAGCAGTCTTTGGGGAATGACTAGCGAGAATGAGCAGTTCTTC. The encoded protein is CASSLWGMTSENEQFF.

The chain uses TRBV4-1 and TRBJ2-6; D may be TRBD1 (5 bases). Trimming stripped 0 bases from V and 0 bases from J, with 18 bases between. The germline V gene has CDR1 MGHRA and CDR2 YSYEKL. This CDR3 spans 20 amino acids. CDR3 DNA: TGCGCCAGCAGCCAAGATGGTGGTGAGACAGTCCGCTCTGGGGCCAACGTCCTGACTTTC. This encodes CASSQDGGETVRSGANVLTF.

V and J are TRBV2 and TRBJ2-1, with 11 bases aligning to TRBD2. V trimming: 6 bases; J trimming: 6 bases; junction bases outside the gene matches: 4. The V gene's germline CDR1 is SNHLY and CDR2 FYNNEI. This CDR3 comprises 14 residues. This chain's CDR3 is CASRGTSGSNEQFF. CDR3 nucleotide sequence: TGTGCCAGCAGGGGGACTAGCGGTAGCAATGAGCAGTTCTTC. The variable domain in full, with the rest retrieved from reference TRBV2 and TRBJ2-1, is EPEVTQTPSHQVTQMGQEVILRCVPISNHLYFYWYRQILGQKVEFLVSFYNNEISEKSEIFDDQFSVERPDGSNFTLKIRSTKLEDSAMYFCASRGTSGSNEQFFGPGTRLTVL.

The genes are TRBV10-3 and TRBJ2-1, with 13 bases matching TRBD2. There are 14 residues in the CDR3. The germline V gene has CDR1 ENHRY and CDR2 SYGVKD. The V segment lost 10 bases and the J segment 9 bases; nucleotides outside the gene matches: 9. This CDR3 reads CATQGLAGSGEQFF. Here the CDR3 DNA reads TGTGCCACCCAGGGACTAGCGGGATCGGGTGAGCAGTTCTTC.

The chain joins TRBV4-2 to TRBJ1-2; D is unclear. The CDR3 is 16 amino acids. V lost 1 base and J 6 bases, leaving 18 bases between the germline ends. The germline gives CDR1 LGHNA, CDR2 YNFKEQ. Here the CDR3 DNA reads TGTGCCAGCAGCCAAGTCTCCCGGGCCTCCGGGCATGGCTACACCTTC. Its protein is CASSQVSRASGHGYTF.

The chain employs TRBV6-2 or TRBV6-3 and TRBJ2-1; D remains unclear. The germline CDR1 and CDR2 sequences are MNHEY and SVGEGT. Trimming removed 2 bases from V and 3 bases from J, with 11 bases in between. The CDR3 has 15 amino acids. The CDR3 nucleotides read TGTGCCAGCAGTTACCGCGCGGAGATCTACAATGAGCAGTTCTTC. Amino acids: CASSYRAEIYNEQFF.

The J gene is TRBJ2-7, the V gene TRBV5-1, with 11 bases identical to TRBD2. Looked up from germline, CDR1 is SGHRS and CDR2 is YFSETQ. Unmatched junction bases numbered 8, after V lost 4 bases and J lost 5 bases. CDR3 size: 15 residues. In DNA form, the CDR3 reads TGCGCCAGCAGCGTAGCGGGAGGGCCCATCGACGAGCAGTACTTC. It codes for CASSVAGGPIDEQYF.

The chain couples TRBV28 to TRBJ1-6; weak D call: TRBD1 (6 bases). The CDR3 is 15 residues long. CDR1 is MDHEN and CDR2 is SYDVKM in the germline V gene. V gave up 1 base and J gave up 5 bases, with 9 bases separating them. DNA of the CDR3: TGTGCCAGCAGTTTATTTAAGGGGGATAATTCACCCCTCCACTTT. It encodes CASSLFKGDNSPLHF.

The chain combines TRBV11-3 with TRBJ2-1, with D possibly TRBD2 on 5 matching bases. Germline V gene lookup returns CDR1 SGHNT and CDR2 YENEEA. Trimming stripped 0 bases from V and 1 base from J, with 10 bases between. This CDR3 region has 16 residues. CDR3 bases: TGTGCCAGCAGCTTAGATGGGCTAGCTTCCTACAATGAGCAGTTCTTC. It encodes CASSLDGLASYNEQFF.

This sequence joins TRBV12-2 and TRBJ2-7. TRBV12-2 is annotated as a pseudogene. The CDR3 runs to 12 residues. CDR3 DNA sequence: TGTGCAAGTCGCTTAGCGGGGGACGAGCAGTACTTC. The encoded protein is CASRLAGDEQYF.

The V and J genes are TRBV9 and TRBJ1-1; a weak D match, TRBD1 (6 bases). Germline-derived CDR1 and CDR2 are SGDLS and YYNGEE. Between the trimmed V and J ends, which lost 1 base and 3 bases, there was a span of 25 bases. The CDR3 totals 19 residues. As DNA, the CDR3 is TGTGCCAGCAGCGTAACCTTGTTAGGGGGGTTCGCTAGGTACACTGAAGCTTTCTTT. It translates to CASSVTLLGGFARYTEAFF. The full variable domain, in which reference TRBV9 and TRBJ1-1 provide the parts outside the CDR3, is DSGVTQTPKHLITATGQRVTLRCSPRSGDLSVYWYQQSLDQGLQFLIQYYNGEERAKGNILERFSAQQFPDLHSELNLSSLELGDSALYFCASSVTLLGGFARYTEAFFGQGTRLTVV.

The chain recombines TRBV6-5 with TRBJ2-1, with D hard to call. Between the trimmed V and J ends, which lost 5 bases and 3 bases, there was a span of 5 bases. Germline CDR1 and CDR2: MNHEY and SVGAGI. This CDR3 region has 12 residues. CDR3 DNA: TGTGCCAGCAGTCCACACTACAATGAGCAGTTCTTC. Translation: CASSPHYNEQFF.

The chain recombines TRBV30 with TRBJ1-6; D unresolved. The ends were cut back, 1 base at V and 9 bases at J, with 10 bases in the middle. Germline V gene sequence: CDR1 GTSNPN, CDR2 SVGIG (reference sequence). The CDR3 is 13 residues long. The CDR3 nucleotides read TGTGCCTGGAGTGCACGCGGGTTTTCACCCCTCCACTTT. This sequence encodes CAWSARGFSPLHF.

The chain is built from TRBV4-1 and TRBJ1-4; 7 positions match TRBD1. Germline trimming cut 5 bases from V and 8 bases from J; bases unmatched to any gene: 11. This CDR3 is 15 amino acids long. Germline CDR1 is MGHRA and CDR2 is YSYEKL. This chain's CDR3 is CASSDRVVEREKLFF. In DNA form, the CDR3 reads TGCGCCAGCAGCGACAGGGTAGTTGAGAGAGAAAAACTGTTTTTT.

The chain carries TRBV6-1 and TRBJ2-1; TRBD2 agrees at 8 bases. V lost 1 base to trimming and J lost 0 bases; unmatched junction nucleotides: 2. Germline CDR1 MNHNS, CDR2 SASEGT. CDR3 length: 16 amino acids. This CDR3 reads CASSEGLASSYNEQFF. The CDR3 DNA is TGTGCCAGCAGTGAAGGACTAGCGAGCTCCTACAATGAGCAGTTCTTC.

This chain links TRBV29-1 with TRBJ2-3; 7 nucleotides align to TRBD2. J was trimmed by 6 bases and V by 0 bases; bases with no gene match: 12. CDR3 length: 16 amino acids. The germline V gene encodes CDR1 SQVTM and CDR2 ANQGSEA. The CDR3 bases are TGCAGCGTTGAAGAGGGGCTGGCTAGCGGTACTGATACGCAGTATTTT. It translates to CSVEEGLASGTDTQYF.

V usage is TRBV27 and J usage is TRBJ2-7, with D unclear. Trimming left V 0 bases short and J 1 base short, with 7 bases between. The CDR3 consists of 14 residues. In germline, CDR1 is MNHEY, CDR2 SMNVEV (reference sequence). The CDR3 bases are TGTGCCAGCAGTTTATCGGGGTTTTCCTACGAGCAGTACTTC. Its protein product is CASSLSGFSYEQYF.

As DNA, the CDR3 is TGTGCCAGCAGACCACAGGGAAAAAGTGAGGATGGCTACACCTTC. This translates into CASRPQGKSEDGYTF. This chain connects TRBV28 to TRBJ1-2, with D tentatively TRBD1 (6 bases). From germline, CDR1 is MDHEN and CDR2 SYDVKM. The CDR3 consists of 15 residues. Trimming cost V 6 bases and J 6 bases, with 20 bases left between them.

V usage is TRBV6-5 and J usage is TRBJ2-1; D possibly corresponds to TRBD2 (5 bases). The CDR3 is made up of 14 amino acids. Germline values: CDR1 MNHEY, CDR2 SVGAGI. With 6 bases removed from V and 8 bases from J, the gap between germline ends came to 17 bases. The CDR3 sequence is CASRQVLASDEQFF. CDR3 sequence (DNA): TGTGCCAGCAGGCAAGTGCTAGCTTCCGATGAGCAGTTCTTC.